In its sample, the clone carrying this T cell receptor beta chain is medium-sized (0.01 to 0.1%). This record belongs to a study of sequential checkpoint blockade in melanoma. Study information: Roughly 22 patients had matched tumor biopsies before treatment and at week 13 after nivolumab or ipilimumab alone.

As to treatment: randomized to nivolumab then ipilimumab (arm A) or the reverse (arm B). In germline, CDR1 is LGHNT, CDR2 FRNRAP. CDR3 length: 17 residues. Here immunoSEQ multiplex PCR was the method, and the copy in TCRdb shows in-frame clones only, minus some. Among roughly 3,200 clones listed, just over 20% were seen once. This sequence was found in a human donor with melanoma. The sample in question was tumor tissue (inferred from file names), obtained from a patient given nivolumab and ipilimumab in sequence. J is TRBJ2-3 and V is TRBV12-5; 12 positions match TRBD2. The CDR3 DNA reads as TGTGCCAGCCGACCGCTAGCGGGGGGGCCCGGCACAGATACGCAGTATTTT. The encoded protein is CASRPLAGGPGTDTQYF.